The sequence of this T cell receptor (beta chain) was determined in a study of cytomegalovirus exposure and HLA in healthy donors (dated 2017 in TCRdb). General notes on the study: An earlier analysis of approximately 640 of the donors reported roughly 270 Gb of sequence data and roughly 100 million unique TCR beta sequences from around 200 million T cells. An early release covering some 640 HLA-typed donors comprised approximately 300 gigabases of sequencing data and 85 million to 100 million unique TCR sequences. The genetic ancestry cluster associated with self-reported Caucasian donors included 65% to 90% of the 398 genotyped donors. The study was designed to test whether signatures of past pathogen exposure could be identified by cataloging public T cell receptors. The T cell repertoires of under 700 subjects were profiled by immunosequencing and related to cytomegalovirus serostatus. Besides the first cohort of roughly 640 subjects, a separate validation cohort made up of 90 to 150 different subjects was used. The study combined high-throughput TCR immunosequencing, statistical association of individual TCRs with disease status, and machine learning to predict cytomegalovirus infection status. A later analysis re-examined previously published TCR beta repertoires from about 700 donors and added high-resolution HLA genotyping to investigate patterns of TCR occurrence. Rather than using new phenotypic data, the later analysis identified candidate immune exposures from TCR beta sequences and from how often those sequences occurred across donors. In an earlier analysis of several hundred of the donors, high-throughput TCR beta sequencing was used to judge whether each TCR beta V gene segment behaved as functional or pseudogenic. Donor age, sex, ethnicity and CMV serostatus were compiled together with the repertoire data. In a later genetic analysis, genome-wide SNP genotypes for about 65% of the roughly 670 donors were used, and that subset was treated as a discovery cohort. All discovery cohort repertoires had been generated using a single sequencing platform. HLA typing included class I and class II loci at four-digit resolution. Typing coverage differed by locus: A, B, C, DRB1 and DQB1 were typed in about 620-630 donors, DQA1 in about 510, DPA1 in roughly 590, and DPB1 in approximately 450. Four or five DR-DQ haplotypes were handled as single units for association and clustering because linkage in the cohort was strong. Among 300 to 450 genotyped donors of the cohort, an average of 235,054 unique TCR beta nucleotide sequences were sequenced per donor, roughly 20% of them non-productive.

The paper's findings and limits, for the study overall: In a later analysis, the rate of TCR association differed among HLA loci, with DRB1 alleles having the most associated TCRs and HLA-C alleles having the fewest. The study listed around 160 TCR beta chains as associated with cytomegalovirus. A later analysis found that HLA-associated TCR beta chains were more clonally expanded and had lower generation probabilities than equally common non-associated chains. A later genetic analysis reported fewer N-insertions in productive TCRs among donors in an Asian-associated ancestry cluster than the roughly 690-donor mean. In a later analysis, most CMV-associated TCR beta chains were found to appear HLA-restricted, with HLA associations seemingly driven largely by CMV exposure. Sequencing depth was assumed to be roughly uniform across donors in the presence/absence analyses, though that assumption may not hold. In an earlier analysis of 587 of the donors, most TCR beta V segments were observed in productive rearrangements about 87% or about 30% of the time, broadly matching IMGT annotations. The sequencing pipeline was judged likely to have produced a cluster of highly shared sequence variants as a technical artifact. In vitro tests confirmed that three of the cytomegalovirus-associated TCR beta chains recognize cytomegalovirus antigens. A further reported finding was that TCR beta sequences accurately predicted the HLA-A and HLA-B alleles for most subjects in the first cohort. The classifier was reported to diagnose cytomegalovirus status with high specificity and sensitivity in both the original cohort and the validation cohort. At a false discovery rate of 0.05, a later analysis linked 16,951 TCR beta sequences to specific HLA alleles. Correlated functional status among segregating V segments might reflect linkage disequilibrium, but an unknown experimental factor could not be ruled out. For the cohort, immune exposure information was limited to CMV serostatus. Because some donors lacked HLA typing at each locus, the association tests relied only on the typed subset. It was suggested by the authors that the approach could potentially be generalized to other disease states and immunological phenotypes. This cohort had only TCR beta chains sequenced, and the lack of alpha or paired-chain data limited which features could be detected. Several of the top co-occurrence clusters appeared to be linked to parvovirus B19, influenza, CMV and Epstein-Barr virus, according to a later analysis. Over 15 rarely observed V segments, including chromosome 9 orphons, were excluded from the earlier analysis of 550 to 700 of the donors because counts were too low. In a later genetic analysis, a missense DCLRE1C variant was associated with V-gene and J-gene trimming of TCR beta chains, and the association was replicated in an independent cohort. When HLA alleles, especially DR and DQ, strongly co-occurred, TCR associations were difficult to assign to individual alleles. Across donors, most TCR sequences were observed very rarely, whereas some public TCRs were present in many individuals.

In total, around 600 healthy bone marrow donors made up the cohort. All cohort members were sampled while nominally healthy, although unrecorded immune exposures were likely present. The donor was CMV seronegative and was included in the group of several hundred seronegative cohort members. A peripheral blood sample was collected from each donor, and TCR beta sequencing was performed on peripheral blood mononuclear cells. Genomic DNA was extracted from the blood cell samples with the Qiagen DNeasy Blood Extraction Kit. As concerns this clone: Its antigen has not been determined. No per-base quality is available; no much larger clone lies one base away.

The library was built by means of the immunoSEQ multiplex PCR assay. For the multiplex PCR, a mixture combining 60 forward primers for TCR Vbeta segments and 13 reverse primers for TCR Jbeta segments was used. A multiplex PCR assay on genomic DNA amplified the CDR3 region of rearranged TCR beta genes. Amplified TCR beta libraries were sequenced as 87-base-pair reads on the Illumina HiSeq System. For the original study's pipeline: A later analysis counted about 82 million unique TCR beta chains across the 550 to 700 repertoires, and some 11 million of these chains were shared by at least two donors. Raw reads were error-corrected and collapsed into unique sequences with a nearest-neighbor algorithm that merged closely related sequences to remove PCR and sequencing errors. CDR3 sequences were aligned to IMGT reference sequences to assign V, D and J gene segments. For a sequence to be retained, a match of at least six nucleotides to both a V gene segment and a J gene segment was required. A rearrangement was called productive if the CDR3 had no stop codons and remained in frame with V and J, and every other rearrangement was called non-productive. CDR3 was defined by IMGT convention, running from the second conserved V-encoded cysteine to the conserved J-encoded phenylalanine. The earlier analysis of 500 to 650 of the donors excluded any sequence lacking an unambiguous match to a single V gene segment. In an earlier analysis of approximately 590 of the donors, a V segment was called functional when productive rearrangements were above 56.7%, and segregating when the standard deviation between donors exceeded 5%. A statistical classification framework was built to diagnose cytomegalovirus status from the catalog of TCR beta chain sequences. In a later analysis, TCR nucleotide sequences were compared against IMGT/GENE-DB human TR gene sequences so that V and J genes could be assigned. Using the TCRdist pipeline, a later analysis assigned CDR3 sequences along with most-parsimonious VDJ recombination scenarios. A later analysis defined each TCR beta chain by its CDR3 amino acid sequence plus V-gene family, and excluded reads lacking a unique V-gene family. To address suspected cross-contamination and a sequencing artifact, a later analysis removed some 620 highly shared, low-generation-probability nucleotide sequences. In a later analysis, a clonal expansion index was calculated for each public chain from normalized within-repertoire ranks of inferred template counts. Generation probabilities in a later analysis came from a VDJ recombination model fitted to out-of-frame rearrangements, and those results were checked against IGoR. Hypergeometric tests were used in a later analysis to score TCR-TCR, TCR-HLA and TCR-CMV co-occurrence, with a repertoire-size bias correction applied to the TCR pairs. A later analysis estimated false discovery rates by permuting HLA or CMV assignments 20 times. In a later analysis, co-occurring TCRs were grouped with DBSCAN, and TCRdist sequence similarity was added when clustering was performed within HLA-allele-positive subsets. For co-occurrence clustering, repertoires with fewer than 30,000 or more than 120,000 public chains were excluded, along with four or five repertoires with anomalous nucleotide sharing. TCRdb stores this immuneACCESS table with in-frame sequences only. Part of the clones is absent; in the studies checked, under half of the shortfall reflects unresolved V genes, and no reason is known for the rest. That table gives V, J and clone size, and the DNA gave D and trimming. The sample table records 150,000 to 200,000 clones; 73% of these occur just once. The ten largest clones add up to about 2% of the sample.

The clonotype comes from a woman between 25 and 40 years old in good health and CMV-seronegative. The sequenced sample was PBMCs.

The CDR3 sequence is CASSSQAGGLTYGYTF. The DNA reads TGTGCCAGCAGCTCTCAGGCGGGGGGTCTTACCTATGGCTACACCTTC. The sequence is built from TRBV5-6 and TRBJ1-2, with TRBD1 perhaps the D gene, on 5 matching bases. CDR1 and CDR2 were assigned from the germline V gene as SGHDT and YYEEEE. The CDR3 starts with the cysteine, ends with the phenylalanine, and has 16 residues. Only CDR3 DNA remains: 48 bases, in frame from the first base. The germline ends are 19 bases apart after V is trimmed by 3 bases and J by 4 bases.